This T cell receptor (beta chain) was recorded in a study of cytomegalovirus exposure and HLA in healthy donors. The PCR was carried out with 60 Vbeta primers and 13 Jbeta primers. Clones were read by immunoSEQ multiplex PCR, and TCRdb kept only the in-frame ones, dropping some. The repertoire consists of over 150,000 clones, with 81% occurring once and the leading ten covering 2.2%. CDR3 size: 14 residues. Germline loops: CDR1 SGDLS, CDR2 YYNGEE. Trimming left V 1 base short and J 0 bases short, with 7 bases between. As to this clone: As yet, its antigen is unknown.

Points from the study as a whole: TCR beta V- and J-gene trimming, according to a later analysis, was linked to a missense DCLRE1C variant. Researchers catalogued 164 TCR beta chains as cytomegalovirus-associated.

The J gene is TRBJ1-1, the V gene TRBV9; no definite D call. This clonotype was obtained from a woman aged 25 to 39 in good health and CMV-seronegative. Sequencing input: PBMCs. CDR3 bases: TGTGCCAGCAGCGTATCTCCTATGAACACTGAAGCTTTCTTT. Translated, it gives CASSVSPMNTEAFF.